The sequence of this TCR beta chain was determined in a study of CD8+CD57+ T cells in acquired aplastic anemia. Study summary: DNA per sorted CD4+ or CD8+ sample ranged about 0.19 to 30 ug, averaging approximately 3.3 ug. Whole-study findings and limits: Levels of CD8+ Simpson's diversity were not significantly distinct in patients versus controls. Sharing between patients and controls was observed for 25 to 30 CD8+ CDR3 sequences.

Profiling that covered TCR beta VDJ and CDR3 relied on genomic DNA as its template. TCRdb reanalysed the reads using MiXCR and keeps one entry per CDR3 protein. Altogether about 200,000 distinct CDR3 sequences are present, about 62% being singletons, with the ten largest covering about three fifths. CDR1 is SEHNR and CDR2 is FQNEAQ in the germline V gene (reference sequence). The CDR3 consists of 16 residues. V shed 0 bases and J 8 bases; nucleotides not matched to a gene: 8. With respect to this clonotype: As yet, its antigen is unknown. This CDR3 is missing its conserved last phenylalanine or tryptophan, likely due to a read error.

All patients picked for sequencing had shown, by flow cytometry, an expansion of CD8+CD57+ cells. There were no patients without severe acquired aplastic anemia. V usage is TRBV7-9 and J usage is TRBJ2-4, with 9 bases aligning to TRBD1. The clonotype comes from a human donor with aplastic anemia. Sequenced material: sorted CD4+, CD8+, or CD8+CD57+ T cells (not recorded which) from PBMCs. The CDR3 DNA sequence: TGTGCCAGCAGCTTAGCCCCGGGACAGGGAAGGGACATTCAGTACCTC. This sequence encodes CASSLAPGQGRDIQYL.